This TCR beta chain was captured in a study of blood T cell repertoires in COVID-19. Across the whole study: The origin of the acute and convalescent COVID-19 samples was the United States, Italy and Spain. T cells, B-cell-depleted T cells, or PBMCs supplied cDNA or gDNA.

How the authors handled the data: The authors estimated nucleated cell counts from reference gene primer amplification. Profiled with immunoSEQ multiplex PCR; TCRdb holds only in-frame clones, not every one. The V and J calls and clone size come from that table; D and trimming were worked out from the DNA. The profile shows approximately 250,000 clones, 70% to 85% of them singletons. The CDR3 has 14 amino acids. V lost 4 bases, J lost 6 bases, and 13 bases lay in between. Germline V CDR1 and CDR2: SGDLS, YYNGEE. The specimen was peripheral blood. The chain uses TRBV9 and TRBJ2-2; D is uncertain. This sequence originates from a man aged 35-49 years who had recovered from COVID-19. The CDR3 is CASSPFASAGELFF. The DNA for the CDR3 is TGTGCCAGCAGCCCCTTTGCTTCGGCCGGGGAGCTGTTTTTT.